The 27 T cell receptor beta chains below all came from one sample that was sequenced in a study of T-cell reconstitution after alpha-beta-depleted transplantation in children. Unique molecular identifiers were built into the TCRbeta library. TCRdb called the PCR reads again in MiXCR, with one record for every CDR3 protein. This sample yields hundreds of thousands of distinct CDR3 sequences, of which about 12% are seen a single time; about 0.77% belongs to the top ten. Sequencing was performed on PBMCs, taken before TCRalphabeta/CD19-depleted stem cell transplant. These receptors originate from a girl aged 2-10 years with congenital amegakaryocytic thrombocytopenia, due to receive a stem cell transplant.

This clonotype appeared many times. The rearrangement uses TRBV12-3 or TRBV12-4 and TRBJ2-1; 8 bases match TRBD2. The V and J ends lost 8 bases and 7 bases, in that order; junction bases with no gene match: 10. The CDR3 covers 14 residues. The DNA for the CDR3 is TGTGCCAGCGAAGCGCCGGGACTAGGGAATGAGCAGTTCTTC. This encodes CASEAPGLGNEQFF.

In regard to this clonotype: This clone may be a read error of a much larger clone one base away. In this CDR3 the conserved last residue, phenylalanine or tryptophan, is missing, so a read error is likely. The chain is built from TRBV4-1 and TRBJ1-1; a possible D gene is TRBD1 (6 bases). The CDR3 loop spans 19 amino acids. The V and J ends lost 3 bases and 1 base respectively, with 24 bases between them. In germline, CDR1 is MGHRA, CDR2 YSYEKL. The CDR3 region has the DNA TGCGCCAGCAGCCACCAAATTGGGGGGGGCCCAACAACGAACACTGAAGCTTTCTTA. This sequence encodes CASSHQIGGGPTTNTEAFL.

The V gene is TRBV12-3 or TRBV12-4, the J gene TRBJ1-2; weak D call: TRBD1 (6 bases). The CDR3 runs 15 residues. The V gene lost 3 bases and the J gene lost 7 bases, with 18 bases spanning the gap. The CDR3 reads CASSLGARGVSGYTF. The CDR3 region has the DNA TGTGCCAGCAGTTTGGGGGCAAGGGGAGTAAGTGGCTACACCTTC.

This clonotype was counted at least ten times. The V and J genes are TRBV29-1 and TRBJ2-7; D possibly matches TRBD1 or TRBD2 (5 bases each). This CDR3 is 13 amino acids long. Germline V CDR1 and CDR2: SQVTM, ANQGSEA. Trimming removed 1 base at V and 2 bases at J, with 9 bases between. The CDR3 sequence: CSVEAGTTYEQYF. CDR3 nucleotide sequence: TGCAGCGTTGAAGCCGGGACGACCTACGAGCAGTACTTC.

This clonotype was counted at least ten times. This rearrangement joins TRBV20-1 to TRBJ2-2; unclear D gene. Germline V gene lookup returns CDR1 DFQATT and CDR2 SNEGSKA (reference sequence). This CDR3 has 13 residues. V was clipped by 1 base and J by 2 bases, with 5 bases between them. The chain's CDR3 is CSARAPNTGELFF. The CDR3 DNA reads as TGCAGTGCTAGAGCTCCAAACACCGGGGAGCTGTTTTTT.

Notes on this clonotype: One base away lies a much larger clone, so this may be a sequencing read error. This chain uses TRBV20-1 with TRBJ2-1; D is undetermined. The CDR3 has 14 residues. The ends were cut back, 2 bases at V and 0 bases at J, with 8 bases in the middle. Germline V lookup: CDR1 DFQATT, CDR2 SNEGSKA (reference sequence). The CDR3 bases are TGCAGTGCTAGACCGCCGAGCTCCTACAATGAGCAGTTCTTC. This translates into CSARPPSSYNEQFF.

This clonotype was detected ten times or more. The V gene is TRBV20-1, the J gene TRBJ2-7, with a tentative D call TRBD2 (6 bases). V lost 3 bases and J lost 6, with 9 bases in between. Germline values: CDR1 DFQATT, CDR2 SNEGSKA (reference sequence). This CDR3 region has 11 residues. CDR3 protein: CSARKTSEQYF. CDR3 sequence (DNA): TGCAGTGCTAGGAAGACTAGCGAGCAGTACTTC.

The chain is built from TRBV3-1 and TRBJ1-1, with D perhaps TRBD1 (6 bases). The CDR3 length is 14 residues. With 3 bases removed from V and 4 bases from J, the gap between germline ends came to 12 bases. Per germline, CDR1 LGHDT and CDR2 YNNKEL (reference sequence). The CDR3: CASSHQGGVTEAFF. CDR3 coding DNA: TGTGCCAGCAGCCACCAAGGGGGGGTCACTGAAGCTTTCTTT.

This clonotype was counted many times. V gene TRBV7-9 combines with J gene TRBJ1-5; D ambiguous. The CDR3 extends over 14 amino acids. The V and J ends lost 1 base and 5 bases respectively, with 9 bases between them. Germline assignment: CDR1 SEHNR and CDR2 FQNEAQ (reference sequence). The CDR3 DNA follows: TGTGCCAGCAGCTTAGAAAGCACCGATCAGCCCCAGCATTTT. Amino acid sequence: CASSLESTDQPQHF.

This clonotype was picked up many times. The rearrangement uses TRBV5-1 and TRBJ2-1; D possibly corresponds to TRBD2 (6 bases). CDR3 length equals 15 residues. Germline V gene lookup returns CDR1 SGHRS and CDR2 YFSETQ. The V gene lost 5 bases and the J gene lost 4 bases, with 16 bases spanning the gap. The CDR3 coding sequence is TGCGCCAGCAGTTATAGGGGAGGTGATTACAATGAGCAGTTCTTC. It is translated as CASSYRGGDYNEQFF. Drawing the rest from reference TRBV5-1 and TRBJ2-1, the complete variable domain is KAGVTQTPRYLIKTRGQQVTLSCSPISGHRSVSWYQQTPGQGLQFLFEYFSETQRNKGNFPGRFSGRQFSNSRSEMNVSTLELGDSALYLCASSYRGGDYNEQFFGPGTRLTVL.

This clonotype was seen only a few times. The chain combines TRBV15 with TRBJ2-5; 14 bases match TRBD2. J lost 8 bases, V lost 1 base, and 9 bases had no gene match. Germline loops: CDR1 LNHNV, CDR2 YYDKDF (reference sequence). The CDR3 has 17 amino acids. Written as DNA, the CDR3 is TGTGCCACCAGCAGAGTCCTGACTAGCGGGGGGGCCGGAACCCAGTACTTC. Protein: CATSRVLTSGGAGTQYF.

This clonotype showed up many times. This sequence joins TRBV7-6 and TRBJ2-3; no clear D. V lost 5 bases to trimming and J lost 6 bases, with 27 bases between them. This CDR3 has 18 amino acids. CDR1 SGHVS and CDR2 FNYEAQ come from the germline V gene. CDR3 amino acids: CASSLTTLSASYLDTQYF. In DNA, the CDR3 is TGTGCCAGCAGCCTTACTACACTCAGTGCTTCGTATCTGGATACGCAGTATTTT.

This clonotype was observed at least ten times. The J gene is TRBJ2-3, the V gene TRBV20-1, with 9 bases matching TRBD2. CDR3 length equals 16 residues. Germline CDR1 is DFQATT and CDR2 is SNEGSKA (reference sequence). V lost 4 bases and J lost 5; bases outside the gene matches: 13. The CDR3 sequence is CSAIILAGNELDTQYF. For the CDR3, the DNA is TGCAGTGCTATCATTCTAGCGGGAAATGAGTTAGATACGCAGTATTTT.

This clonotype was seen many times. The chain employs TRBV5-1 and TRBJ1-2; 7 nucleotides match TRBD1. The CDR3 runs 11 residues. Germline V CDR1 and CDR2: SGHRS, YFSETQ. V shed 6 bases and J 5 bases; nucleotides not matched to a gene: 1. The CDR3 is CASTGGYGYTF. In DNA form, the CDR3 reads TGCGCCAGCACAGGGGGATATGGCTACACCTTC.

The sample holds many counts of this clonotype. The gene calls are TRBV5-1 and TRBJ2-1; TRBD2 matches 8 bases. After removal of 6 bases from V and 2 bases from J, the junction contained 7 bases not matched to a gene. Germline assignment: CDR1 SGHRS and CDR2 YFSETQ. This CDR3 contains 15 residues. CDR3 residues: CASIPREGAYNEQFF. In DNA, the CDR3 is TGCGCCAGCATCCCCCGGGAGGGGGCCTACAATGAGCAGTTCTTC.

This clonotype was observed a few times. The V call is TRBV5-5, the J call TRBJ2-7; 7 bases are a match to TRBD2. This CDR3 is 15 amino acids long. CDR1 SGHKS and CDR2 YYEKEE come from the germline V gene (reference sequence). V lost 2 bases, J lost 0 bases, and 5 bases stayed unmatched. In nucleotides, the CDR3 is TGTGCCAGCAGCTTTCGCGCGGGAGTCTCCTACGAGCAGTACTTC. Protein sequence: CASSFRAGVSYEQYF.

The chain joins TRBV12-3 or TRBV12-4 to TRBJ2-1, with a weak D call TRBD2 (5 bases). The V and J ends lost 7 bases and 0 bases respectively, with 10 bases between them. The CDR3 extends over 14 amino acids. The CDR3 sequence is CASKAAPSYNEQFF. CDR3 sequence (DNA): TGTGCCAGCAAAGCGGCCCCCTCCTACAATGAGCAGTTCTTC.

The rearrangement links TRBV20-1 to TRBJ2-1; a weak D match, TRBD2 (5 bases). The CDR3 loop spans 12 amino acids. Per germline, CDR1 DFQATT and CDR2 SNEGSKA (reference sequence). V lost 6 bases and J 8 bases, leaving 14 bases between the germline ends. CDR3 coding DNA: TGCAGTGCCACACGTGAGGAGGATGAGCAGTTCTTC. As protein: CSATREEDEQFF.

A few counts support this clonotype. The chain has TRBV20-1 and TRBJ2-1; D is perhaps TRBD1 or TRBD2 (5 bases each). CDR1 DFQATT and CDR2 SNEGSKA come from the germline V gene (reference sequence). The V end was cut by 3 bases, the J end by 7 bases, with 7 bases between. This CDR3 comprises 11 residues. CDR3 DNA: TGCAGTGCTAGTGGGACGAATGAGCAGTTCTTC. This encodes CSASGTNEQFF.

This clonotype came up a few times. The chain has TRBV7-9 and TRBJ2-7, with D perhaps TRBD1 or TRBD2 (6 bases each). This CDR3 has 17 amino acids. V lost 4 bases and J lost 2, with 21 bases in between. From germline, CDR1 is SEHNR and CDR2 FQNEAQ (reference sequence). This CDR3 reads CASSSLSGAGLAYEQYF. DNA for the CDR3: TGTGCCAGCAGCTCACTTTCGGGGGCGGGCCTAGCCTACGAGCAGTACTTC.

The sample holds many counts of this clonotype. The chain is built from TRBV20-1 and TRBJ1-1, with no clear D. The ends were cut back, 0 bases at V and 10 bases at J, with 0 bases in the middle. Germline CDR1 reads DFQATT; CDR2 reads SNEGSKA (reference sequence). The CDR3 consists of 8 residues. CDR3 DNA: TGCAGTGCTAGAGAAGCTTTCTTT. Amino acids: CSAREAFF.

This clonotype was recorded at least ten times. The chain couples TRBV20-1 to TRBJ1-1; 7 bases align to TRBD1. With 4 bases clipped from V and 3 bases from J, the junction kept 5 bases outside the gene matches. The CDR3 has 13 residues. Germline lookup yields CDR1 DFQATT and CDR2 SNEGSKA (reference sequence). CDR3 protein: CSAIWDSYTEAFF. CDR3 nucleotide sequence: TGCAGTGCTATCTGGGACAGCTACACTGAAGCTTTCTTT.

The gene calls are TRBV30 and TRBJ1-2; the match to TRBD1 covers 10 bases. This CDR3 contains 15 residues. Trimming took 4 bases from V and 5 from J; bases not matched to a gene: 10. Germline V CDR1 and CDR2: GTSNPN, SVGIG (reference sequence). CDR3 in amino acids: CAWTPGTGVVYGYTF. The CDR3 bases are TGTGCCTGGACCCCCGGGACAGGGGTGGTGTATGGCTACACCTTC.

This clonotype was seen at least ten times. This chain links TRBV20-1 with TRBJ1-5; TRBD1 agrees at 7 bases. The trim removed 4 bases at V and 7 bases at J, leaving 7 bases unmatched. The CDR3 runs to 13 residues. Per the germline V gene, CDR1 is DFQATT and CDR2 is SNEGSKA (reference sequence). CDR3 residues: CSAIRQGEQPQHF. CDR3 coding DNA: TGCAGTGCTATTCGACAGGGTGAACAGCCCCAGCATTTT.

This clonotype showed up just a few times. The chain uses TRBV12-3 or TRBV12-4 and TRBJ2-5; no firm D call. The CDR3 runs to 12 residues. Trimming took 6 bases from V and 7 from J, leaving 12 bases between them. This CDR3 is CASRPTLGTQYF. DNA for the CDR3: TGTGCCAGCAGGCCCACGCTAGGGACCCAGTACTTC.

This clonotype came up many times. This sequence joins TRBV6-5 and TRBJ2-7; D may be TRBD1 or TRBD2 (6 bases each). Germline V gives CDR1 MNHEY, CDR2 SVGAGI. Trimming stripped 6 bases from V and 6 bases from J, with 18 bases between. The CDR3 is made up of 14 amino acids. Here the CDR3 DNA reads TGTGCCAGCAGCGGGCTACGTGGGGGGCTCGAGCAGTACTTC. This gives the protein CASSGLRGGLEQYF.

This clonotype was picked up many times. J is TRBJ2-3 and V is TRBV20-1; D possibly corresponds to TRBD1 (5 bases). Germline CDR1 reads DFQATT; CDR2 reads SNEGSKA (reference sequence). The CDR3 length is 14 residues. The CDR3 loop reads CIALPTGVQNTQYF. CDR3 sequence (DNA): TGCATAGCCCTCCCTACAGGTGTCCAGAATACGCAGTATTTT.